This T cell receptor beta chain was sequenced for a study of shared clonotypes between healthy human individuals. Measured with immunoSEQ multiplex PCR; TCRdb has only the in-frame clones, and not every one. The data hold approximately 100,000 clones, with 65% to 70% observed a single time. The V end was cut by 5 bases, the J end by 3 bases, with 8 bases between. The CDR3 spans 12 residues. From germline, CDR1 is SGHAT and CDR2 FQNNGV. This sequence joins TRBV11-2 and TRBJ2-7; D not resolved. Material: memory CD8+ T cells sorted from blood. Described subset: CD45RO+ cells pooled with CCR7-negative TemRA cells. The sequence was collected from a man younger than 40 in good health. The CDR3 nucleotides are TGTGCCAGCAGCATACAGAGCTACGAGCAGTACTTC. Translating gives CASSIQSYEQYF.